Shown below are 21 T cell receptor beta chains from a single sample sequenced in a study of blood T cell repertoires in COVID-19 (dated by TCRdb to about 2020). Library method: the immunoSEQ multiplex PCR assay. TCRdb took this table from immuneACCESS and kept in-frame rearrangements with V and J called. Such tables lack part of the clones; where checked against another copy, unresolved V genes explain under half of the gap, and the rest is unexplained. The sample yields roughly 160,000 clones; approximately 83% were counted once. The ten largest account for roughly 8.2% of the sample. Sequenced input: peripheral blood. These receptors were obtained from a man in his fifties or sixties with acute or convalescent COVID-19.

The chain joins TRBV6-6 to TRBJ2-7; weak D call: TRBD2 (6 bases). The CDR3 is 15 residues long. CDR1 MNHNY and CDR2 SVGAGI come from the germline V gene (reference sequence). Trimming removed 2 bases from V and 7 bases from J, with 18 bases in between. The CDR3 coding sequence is TGTGCCAGCAGTTACAGTCTAGCGAGAGGTGGAGAGCAGTACTTC. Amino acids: CASSYSLARGGEQYF.

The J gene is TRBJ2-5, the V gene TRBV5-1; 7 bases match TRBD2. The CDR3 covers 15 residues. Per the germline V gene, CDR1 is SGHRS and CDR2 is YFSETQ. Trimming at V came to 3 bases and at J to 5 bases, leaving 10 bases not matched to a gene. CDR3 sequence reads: CASSSSPARGETQYF. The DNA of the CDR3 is TGCGCCAGCAGCTCCTCGCCGGCGCGGGGGGAGACCCAGTACTTC. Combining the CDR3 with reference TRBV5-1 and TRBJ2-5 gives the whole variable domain KAGVTQTPRYLIKTRGQQVTLSCSPISGHRSVSWYQQTPGQGLQFLFEYFSETQRNKGNFPGRFSGRQFSNSRSEMNVSTLELGDSALYLCASSSSPARGETQYFGPGTRLLVL.

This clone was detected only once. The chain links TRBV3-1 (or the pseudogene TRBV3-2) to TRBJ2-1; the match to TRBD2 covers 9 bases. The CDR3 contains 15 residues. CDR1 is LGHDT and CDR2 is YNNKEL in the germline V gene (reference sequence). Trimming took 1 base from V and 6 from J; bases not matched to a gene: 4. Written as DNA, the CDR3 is TGTGCCAGCAGCCAAGTTTCTAGCGGGATCAATGAGCAGTTCTTC. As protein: CASSQVSSGINEQFF.

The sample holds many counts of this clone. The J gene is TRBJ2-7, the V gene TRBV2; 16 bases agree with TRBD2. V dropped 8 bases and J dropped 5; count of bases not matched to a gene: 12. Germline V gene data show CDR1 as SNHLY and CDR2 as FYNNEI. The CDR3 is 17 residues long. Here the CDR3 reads CASAGLAGGPRSHEQYF. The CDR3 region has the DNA TGTGCCAGCGCGGGACTAGCGGGAGGGCCGAGGAGCCACGAGCAGTACTTC.

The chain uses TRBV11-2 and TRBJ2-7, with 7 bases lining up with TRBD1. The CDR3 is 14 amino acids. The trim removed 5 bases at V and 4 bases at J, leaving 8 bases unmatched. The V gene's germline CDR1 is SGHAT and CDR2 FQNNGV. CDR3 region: CASSPGQVQYEQYF. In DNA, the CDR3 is TGTGCCAGCAGCCCTGGACAGGTTCAGTACGAGCAGTACTTC. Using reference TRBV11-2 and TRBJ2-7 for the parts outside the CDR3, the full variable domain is EAGVAQSPRYKIIEKRQSVAFWCNPISGHATLYWYQQILGQGPKLLIQFQNNGVVDDSQLPKDRFSAERLKGVDSTLKIQPAKLEDSAVYLCASSPGQVQYEQYFGPGTRLTVT.

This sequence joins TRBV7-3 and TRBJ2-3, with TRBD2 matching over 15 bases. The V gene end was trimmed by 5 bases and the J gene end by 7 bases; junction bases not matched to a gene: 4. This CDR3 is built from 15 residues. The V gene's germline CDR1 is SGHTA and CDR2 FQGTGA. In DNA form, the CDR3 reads TGTGCCAGCAGCCGCGGGACTAGCGGGAGGAATACGCAGTATTTT. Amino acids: CASSRGTSGRNTQYF.

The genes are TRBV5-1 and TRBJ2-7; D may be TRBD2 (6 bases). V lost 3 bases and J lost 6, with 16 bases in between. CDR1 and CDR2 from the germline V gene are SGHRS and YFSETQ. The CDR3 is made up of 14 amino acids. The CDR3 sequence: CASSSRGFPTEQYF. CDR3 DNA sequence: TGCGCCAGCAGCTCCCGGGGGTTTCCAACCGAGCAGTACTTC.

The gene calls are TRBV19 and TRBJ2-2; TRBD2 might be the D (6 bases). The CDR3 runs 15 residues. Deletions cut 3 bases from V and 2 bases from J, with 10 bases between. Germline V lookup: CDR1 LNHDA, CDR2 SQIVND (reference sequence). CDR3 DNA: TGTGCCAGTAGTATCGGAGGGACCAACACCGGGGAGCTGTTTTTT. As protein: CASSIGGTNTGELFF.

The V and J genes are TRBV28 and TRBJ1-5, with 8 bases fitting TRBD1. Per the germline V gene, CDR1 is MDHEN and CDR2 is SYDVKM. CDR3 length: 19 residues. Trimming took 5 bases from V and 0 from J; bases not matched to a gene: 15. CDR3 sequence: CASSPIKGRTGLSNQPQHF. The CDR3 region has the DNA TGTGCCAGCAGTCCTATTAAAGGGAGGACAGGGCTTAGCAATCAGCCCCAGCATTTT. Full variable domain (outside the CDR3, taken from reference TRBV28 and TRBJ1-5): DVKVTQSSRYLVKRTGEKVFLECVQDMDHENMFWYRQDPGLGLRLIYFSYDVKMKEKGDIPEGYSVSREKKERFSLILESASTNQTSMYLCASSPIKGRTGLSNQPQHFGDGTRLSIL.

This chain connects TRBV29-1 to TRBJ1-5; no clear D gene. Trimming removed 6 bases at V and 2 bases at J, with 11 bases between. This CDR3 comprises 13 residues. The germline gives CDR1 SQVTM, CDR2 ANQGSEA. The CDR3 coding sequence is TGCAGCGTGAAAAACTCGGGCAATCAGCCCCAGCATTTT. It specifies CSVKNSGNQPQHF.

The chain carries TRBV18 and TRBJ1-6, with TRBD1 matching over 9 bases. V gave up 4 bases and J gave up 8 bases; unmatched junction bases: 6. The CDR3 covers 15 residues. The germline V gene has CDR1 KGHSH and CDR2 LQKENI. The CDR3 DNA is TGTGCCAGCTCACTGACAGGGGGGGAAGATTCACCCCTCCACTTT. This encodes CASSLTGGEDSPLHF.

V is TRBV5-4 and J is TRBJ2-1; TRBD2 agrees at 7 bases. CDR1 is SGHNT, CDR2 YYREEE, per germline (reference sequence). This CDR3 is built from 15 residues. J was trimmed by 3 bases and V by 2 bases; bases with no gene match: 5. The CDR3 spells CASSFGGSLYNEQFF. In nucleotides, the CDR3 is TGTGCCAGCAGCTTTGGCGGGAGTCTCTACAATGAGCAGTTCTTC.

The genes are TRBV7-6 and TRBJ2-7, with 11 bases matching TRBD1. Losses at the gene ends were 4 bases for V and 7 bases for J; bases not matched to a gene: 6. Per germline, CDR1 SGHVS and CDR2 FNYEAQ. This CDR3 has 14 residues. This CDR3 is CASSYGTGGREQYF. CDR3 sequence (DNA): TGTGCCAGCAGCTACGGGACAGGGGGACGTGAGCAGTACTTC.

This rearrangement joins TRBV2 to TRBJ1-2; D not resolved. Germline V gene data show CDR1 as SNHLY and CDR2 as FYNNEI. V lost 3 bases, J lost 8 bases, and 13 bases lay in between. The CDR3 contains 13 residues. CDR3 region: CASSEGSPRGYTF. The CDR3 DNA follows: TGTGCCAGCAGTGAGGGCAGCCCCCGGGGCTACACCTTC.

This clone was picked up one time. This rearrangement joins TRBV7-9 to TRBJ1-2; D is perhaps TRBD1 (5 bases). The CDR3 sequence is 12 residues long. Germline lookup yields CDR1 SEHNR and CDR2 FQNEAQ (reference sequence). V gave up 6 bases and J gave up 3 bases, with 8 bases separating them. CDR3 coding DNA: TGTGCCAGCAGTACAGGAGACTATGGCTACACCTTC. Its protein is CASSTGDYGYTF.

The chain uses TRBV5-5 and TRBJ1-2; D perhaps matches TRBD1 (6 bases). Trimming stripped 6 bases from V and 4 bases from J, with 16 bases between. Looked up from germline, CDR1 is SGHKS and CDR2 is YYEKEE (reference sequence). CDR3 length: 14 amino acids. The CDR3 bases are TGTGCCAGCAAATTGGACAGAAACTCCTATGGCTACACCTTC. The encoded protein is CASKLDRNSYGYTF.

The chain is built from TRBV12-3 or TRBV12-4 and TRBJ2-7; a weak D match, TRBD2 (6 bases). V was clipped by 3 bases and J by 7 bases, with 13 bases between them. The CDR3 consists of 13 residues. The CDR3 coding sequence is TGTGCCAGCAGTTTCGGGGGACGAAGGGAGCAGTACTTC. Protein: CASSFGGRREQYF.

The CDR3 is CASSLDRGGYNEQFF. DNA for the CDR3: TGTGCCAGCAGCTTAGACAGGGGGGGATACAATGAGCAGTTCTTC. The V call is TRBV7-8, the J call TRBJ2-1, with D tentatively TRBD1 (8 bases). The CDR3 has 15 amino acids. Deletions cut 1 base from V and 4 bases from J, with 11 bases between. Germline assignment: CDR1 SGHVS and CDR2 FQNEAQ.

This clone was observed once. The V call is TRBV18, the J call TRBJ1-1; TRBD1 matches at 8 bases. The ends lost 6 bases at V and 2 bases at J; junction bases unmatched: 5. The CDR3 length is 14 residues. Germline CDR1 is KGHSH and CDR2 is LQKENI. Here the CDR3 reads CASSGRGHNTEAFF. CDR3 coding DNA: TGTGCCAGCTCCGGCAGGGGGCATAACACTGAAGCTTTCTTT.

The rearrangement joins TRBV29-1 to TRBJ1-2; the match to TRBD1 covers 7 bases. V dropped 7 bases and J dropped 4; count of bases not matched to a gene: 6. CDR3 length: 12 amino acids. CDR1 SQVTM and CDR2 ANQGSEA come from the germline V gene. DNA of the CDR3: TGCAGCGCCCTCCCAGGGGGCTATGGCTACACCTTC. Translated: CSALPGGYGYTF. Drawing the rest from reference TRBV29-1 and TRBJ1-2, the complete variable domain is SAVISQKPSRDICQRGTSLTIQCQVDSQVTMMFWYRQQPGQSLTLIATANQGSEATYESGFVIDKFPISRPNLTFSTLTVSNMSPEDSSIYLCSALPGGYGYTFGSGTRLTVV.

This CDR3 is CASSHSRGPSYEQYF. In DNA, the CDR3 is TGTGCCAGCAGCCATTCCAGGGGCCCCTCCTACGAGCAGTACTTC. V usage is TRBV7-9 and J usage is TRBJ2-7; maybe TRBD1 (6 bases). Germline lookup yields CDR1 SEHNR and CDR2 FQNEAQ (reference sequence). The CDR3 has 15 residues. V was shortened by 5 bases and J by 0 bases, with 14 bases between the two germline ends.